Listed below are T cell receptor beta chains from one sample, sequenced in a study of Graves' ophthalmopathy and Graves' hyperthyroidism. MiXCR, run by TCRdb on the multiplex PCR reads, gives a single entry per CDR3 protein. The repertoire has about 740,000 distinct CDR3 sequences, around 40% of them found once; the top ten carry 44%. The specimen sequenced was peripheral blood. These receptors were collected from an adult man with Graves' ophthalmopathy. The CDR3 runs from the conserved cysteine through the conserved F or W. The order of the fields is clone size, J gene, V gene, D gene, CDR3 protein, CDR3 DNA. A D gene is named only where the DNA matches it firmly. Expanded clones get a size class; other rows say once, few or many, or leave the size out.

NA,TRBJ2-7,TRBV9,NA,CASSPKIRVGEQYF,TGTGCCAGCAGCCCGAAAATCAGGGTAGGCGAGCAGTACTTC
NA,TRBJ2-2,TRBV25-1,TRBD2,CASRSSGSNTGELFF,TGTGCCAGCAGGTCTAGCGGGTCGAACACCGGGGAGCTGTTTTTT
few,TRBJ1-1,TRBV7-8,NA,CASSWTVNTGAFF,TGTGCCAGCAGCTGGACAGTGAACACTGGAGCTTTCTTT
NA,TRBJ2-2,TRBV25-1,NA,CASGLAPTGELFF,TGTGCCAGCGGCTTGGCCCCCACCGGGGAGCTGTTTTTT
NA,TRBJ1-2,TRBV4-3,NA,CASSPTASGGYTF,TGCGCCAGCAGCCCCACAGCCAGCGGTGGCTACACCTTC
many,TRBJ1-2,TRBV10-1,NA,CASSDHNYGYTF,TGCGCCAGCAGTGACCATAACTATGGCTACACCTTC
NA,TRBJ2-7,TRBV2,NA,CATSEGGYEQYF,TGTGCCACAAGCGAGGGGGGCTACGAGCAGTACTTC
NA,TRBJ1-3,TRBV7-2,NA,CASRKSSGNTIYF,TGTGCCAGCAGGAAGTCCTCTGGAAACACCATATATTTT
few,TRBJ1-5,TRBV20-1,NA,CSASPSDQPQHF,TGCAGTGCTAGCCCCAGTGATCAGCCCCAGCATTTT
NA,TRBJ2-7,TRBV7-2,NA,CASRHPPRSYEQYF,TGTGCCAGCAGACACCCCCCCCGATCCTACGAGCAGTACTTC
many,TRBJ1-5,TRBV25-1,TRBD1,CASSRQGDNQPQHF,TGTGCCAGCAGTAGGCAGGGGGATAATCAGCCCCAGCATTTT
many,TRBJ2-2,TRBV9,NA,CASSVVGGGTGELFF,TGTGCCAGCAGCGTAGTAGGAGGCGGTACCGGGGAGCTGTTTTTT
many,TRBJ2-2,TRBV20-1,TRBD2,CSARTSGITGELFF,TGCAGTGCTAGAACAAGCGGGATCACCGGGGAGCTGTTTTTT
NA,TRBJ1-3,TRBV19,NA,CASSTQGMRGNTIYF,TGTGCCAGTAGTACCCAGGGAATGCGGGGAAACACCATATATTTT
NA,TRBJ2-5,TRBV7-3,NA,CASSKKHQETQYF,TGCGCCAGCAGTAAAAAGCACCAAGAGACCCAGTACTTC
few,TRBJ2-5,TRBV7-3,NA,CASSSQKAGVGETQYF,TGTGCCAGCAGCTCACAAAAGGCCGGGGTAGGAGAGACCCAGTACTTC
NA,TRBJ1-5,TRBV24-1,NA,CASSYRAGGNQPQHF,TGTGCCAGCAGTTATCGGGCAGGGGGCAATCAGCCCCAGCATTTT
few,TRBJ1-1,TRBV5-1,NA,CASSLEGGLGTEAFF,TGCGCCAGCAGCTTGGAGGGGGGCTTGGGTACTGAAGCTTTCTTT
many,TRBJ1-1,TRBV29-1,NA,CSVESGGRTEAFF,TGCAGCGTTGAGTCGGGGGGTAGGACTGAAGCTTTCTTT
NA,TRBJ2-7,TRBV7-9,NA,CASSLAPTTEGSEQYF,TGTGCCAGCAGCTTAGCGCCGACTACCGAGGGGAGCGAGCAGTACTTC
NA,TRBJ1-5,TRBV29-1,NA,CSVLAGNQPQHF,TGCAGCGTTCTCGCGGGCAATCAGCCCCAGCATTTT
many,TRBJ2-7,TRBV10-2,TRBD1,CASSAGTGSSYEQYF,TGCGCCAGCAGTGCCGGGACAGGGAGCTCCTACGAGCAGTACTTC
many,TRBJ2-5,TRBV7-9,NA,CASSLGQVTETQYF,TGTGCCAGCAGCTTAGGGCAGGTTACGGAGACCCAGTACTTC
NA,TRBJ2-5,TRBV20-1,TRBD2,CSAFSGRQETQHF,TGCAGTGCTTTTAGCGGGAGACAAGAGACCCAGCACTTC
NA,TRBJ2-6,TRBV10-3,TRBD1,CASSYRTGTGANVLTF,TGTGCCAGCAGTTACCGGACAGGGACTGGGGCCAACGTCCTGACTTTC
NA,TRBJ1-1,TRBV19,TRBD1,CASKGGQGAAEAFF,TGTGCCAGTAAGGGGGGACAGGGAGCCGCTGAAGCTTTCTTT
NA,TRBJ1-6,TRBV7-9,TRBD1,CASSSTRNRGPNNSPLHF,TGTGCCAGCAGCTCGACTAGGAACAGGGGTCCGAATAATTCACCCCTCCACTTT
NA,TRBJ2-7,TRBV2,NA,CASRTWGGQPQQYF,TGTGCCAGCCGTACGTGGGGAGGTCAGCCCCAGCAGTACTTC
few,TRBJ2-2,TRBV20-1,NA,CSAREARWGTGELFF,TGCAGTGCTAGGGAGGCGCGCTGGGGCACCGGGGAGCTGTTTTTT
many,TRBJ2-5,TRBV7-2,NA,CASSYGPTGETQYF,TGTGCCAGCAGCTATGGCCCTACGGGGGAGACCCAGTACTTC
NA,TRBJ2-2,TRBV2,TRBD2,CATSDPGLAGGTGELFF,TGTGCCACCAGTGATCCCGGACTAGCGGGAGGCACCGGGGAGCTGTTTTTT
few,TRBJ2-7,TRBV2,NA,CASSPLGIRDEQYF,TGTGCCAGCTCACCCCTAGGGATTCGGGACGAGCAGTACTTC
many,TRBJ2-7,TRBV7-9,NA,CASSRNAMDSLHEQYF,TGTGCCAGCAGCCGAAACGCTATGGACAGTCTCCACGAGCAGTACTTC
NA,TRBJ2-7,TRBV7-9,NA,CASSFAGNSYEQYF,TGTGCCAGCAGCTTCGCAGGGAACTCCTACGAGCAGTACTTC
many,TRBJ2-2,TRBV5-1,TRBD1,CASGTAPGGELFF,TGCGCCAGCGGGACAGCCCCGGGCGGGGAGCTGTTTTTT
few,TRBJ2-2,TRBV10-3,NA,CASRPNTGANTGELFF,TGTGCCAGCAGGCCCAATACAGGAGCGAACACCGGGGAGCTGTTTTTT
NA,TRBJ1-5,TRBV15,NA,CATSRAGGMGTQHF,TGTGCCACCAGCAGAGCCGGAGGGATGGGGACCCAGCATTTT
NA,TRBJ2-5,TRBV2,TRBD1,CASSEDPGGQETQYF,TGTGCCAGCAGTGAAGATCCAGGGGGCCAAGAGACCCAGTACTTC
few,TRBJ2-7,TRBV14,NA,CASSQVQGDHEQYF,TGTGCCAGCAGCCAAGTCCAAGGGGACCACGAGCAGTACTTC
NA,TRBJ1-2,TRBV29-1,NA,CSVTGTDGYTF,TGCAGCGTCACCGGGACGGATGGCTACACCTTC
few,TRBJ2-5,TRBV28,NA,CASFAAAGQTQYF,TGTGCCAGCTTCGCTGCGGCAGGTCAGACCCAGTACTTC
once,TRBJ2-6,TRBV4-1,NA,CASRPPGAIGTNVLTF,TGCGCCAGCCGACCTCCAGGGGCGATCGGGACCAACGTCCTGACTTTC
NA,TRBJ1-5,TRBV12-3/TRBV12-4,NA,CASISGSGPQHF,TGTGCCAGCATCTCCGGCAGTGGGCCCCAGCATTTT